These 21 T cell receptor beta chains were all obtained from the same sample, sequenced in a study of T cell repertoires in cytomegalovirus infection. TCRdb called the reads again in MiXCR, with one record for every CDR3 protein. The sample includes over 450,000 distinct CDR3 sequences, about 11% of them seen just once. Specimen: PBMCs. The receptor source for this set is a human donor in good health (CMV status not recorded). Some clones in this sample may be carry-over from other donors' samples.

This clonotype was observed many times. The chain has TRBV12-3 or TRBV12-4 and TRBJ1-4; the match to TRBD1 covers 9 bases. This CDR3 contains 15 residues. V lost 5 bases, J lost 10 bases, and 11 bases stayed unmatched. In DNA, the CDR3 is TGTGCCAGCAGTCTCCCGGGACAGGGTTTTGGAAAACTGTTTTTT. Translation: CASSLPGQGFGKLFF.

This clonotype occurred many times. The J gene is TRBJ2-3, the V gene TRBV7-6; perhaps TRBD2 as D (7 bases). Germline lookup yields CDR1 SGHVS and CDR2 FNYEAQ. Trimming removed 3 bases from V and 5 bases from J, with 12 bases in between. CDR3 size: 14 residues. The CDR3 loop reads CASSLGGGKDTQYF. CDR3 DNA sequence: TGTGCCAGCAGCTTGGGGGGGGGCAAAGATACGCAGTATTTT.

This clonotype occurred many times. This chain joins TRBV11-3 and TRBJ2-2; D is unresolved. V lost 4 bases and J lost 7, with 10 bases in between. The CDR3 is 13 residues long. Germline-derived CDR1 and CDR2 are SGHNT and YENEEA. CDR3 bases: TGTGCCAGCAGCTATACCAGTGTCGGGGAGCTGTTTTTT. Protein sequence: CASSYTSVGELFF.

Ten or more counts support this clonotype. The CDR3 loop is CATALNTEAFF. In nucleotides, the CDR3 is TGTGCCACCGCCCTTAACACTGAAGCTTTCTTT. The rearrangement joins TRBV5-4 to TRBJ1-1; no reliable D call. The CDR3 is 11 amino acids. CDR1 is SGHNT and CDR2 is YYREEE in the germline V gene (reference sequence). V was shortened by 9 bases and J by 2 bases, with 8 bases between the two germline ends.

This clonotype showed up many times. The V and J genes are TRBV7-2 and TRBJ2-2, with 7 bases that match TRBD1. The CDR3 has 14 residues. Germline assignment: CDR1 SGHTA and CDR2 FQGNSA. The J segment lost 1 base and the V segment lost 5 bases, leaving 1 base of the junction unmatched. CDR3 coding DNA: TGTGCCAGCAGCAACAGGGGGAACACCGGGGAGCTGTTTTTT. It codes for CASSNRGNTGELFF.

In this sample, this clonotype turned up many times. This chain joins TRBV14 and TRBJ2-3; possible D gene TRBD2, 5 bases. The V end was cut by 2 bases, the J end by 5 bases, with 8 bases between. This CDR3 has 13 amino acids. CDR1 is SGHDN and CDR2 is FVKESK in the germline V gene. The CDR3 DNA reads as TGTGCCAGCAGCCAAAACAGCGGAGATACGCAGTATTTT. This codes for CASSQNSGDTQYF.

The V and J genes are TRBV28 and TRBJ2-1; the D call may be TRBD1 or TRBD2 (5 bases each). The V gene lost 6 bases and the J gene lost 0 bases, with 15 bases spanning the gap. From germline, CDR1 is MDHEN and CDR2 SYDVKM. The CDR3 extends over 16 amino acids. As DNA, the CDR3 is TGTGCCAGCAGACCTCCGGGACCAGGCTCCTACAATGAGCAGTTCTTC. Translated, it gives CASRPPGPGSYNEQFF.

At least ten counts were recorded for this clonotype. The rearrangement joins TRBV3-1 to TRBJ1-6; D call uncertain. V lost 1 base and J 0 bases, leaving 4 bases between the germline ends. Germline V gives CDR1 LGHDT, CDR2 YNNKEL (reference sequence). This CDR3 is 15 amino acids long. The DNA for the CDR3 is TGTGCCAGCAGCCAAGGGGACTCCTATAATTCACCCCTCCACTTT. It codes for CASSQGDSYNSPLHF.

This clonotype occurred many times. This sequence joins TRBV7-9 and TRBJ1-1, with D unclear. From germline, CDR1 is SEHNR and CDR2 FQNEAQ (reference sequence). V was cut by 4 bases and J by 0 bases, with 12 bases left in between. CDR3 length: 15 amino acids. The CDR3 sequence is CASSSGGSLNTEAFF. The CDR3 DNA reads TGTGCCAGCAGCTCGGGTGGGAGCCTGAACACTGAAGCTTTCTTT.

This clonotype has at least ten counts. The V gene is TRBV7-9, the J gene TRBJ1-5, with TRBD1 identical over 7 bases. This CDR3 has 13 residues. The V gene end was trimmed by 5 bases and the J gene end by 4 bases; junction bases not matched to a gene: 2. The germline gives CDR1 SEHNR, CDR2 FQNEAQ (reference sequence). The CDR3 DNA sequence: TGTGCCAGCAGCGAACAGGGGAATCAGCCCCAGCATTTT. Amino acid sequence: CASSEQGNQPQHF.

At least ten counts were recorded for this clonotype. The V and J genes are TRBV6-1 and TRBJ1-5; 10 bases are a match to TRBD1. Losses at the gene ends were 3 bases for V and 12 bases for J; bases not matched to a gene: 11. This CDR3 region has 15 residues. Germline V CDR1 and CDR2: MNHNS, SASEGT. CDR3 nucleotides: TGTGCCAGCAGTGACCGGGACAGGGGCCCTGATTTCCAGCATTTT. Translated: CASSDRDRGPDFQHF.

This clonotype showed up just a few times. The chain recombines TRBV5-1 with TRBJ1-1; D is unclear. The V gene lost 4 bases and the J gene lost 4 bases, with 14 bases spanning the gap. Germline loops: CDR1 SGHRS, CDR2 YFSETQ. The CDR3 sequence is 14 residues long. CDR3 amino acids: CASSPEPAATEAFF. DNA of the CDR3: TGCGCCAGCAGCCCCGAACCTGCTGCCACTGAAGCTTTCTTT.

The CDR3 DNA sequence: TGTGCCAGCAGCCGGGACTATAATGAAAAACTGTTTTTT. Its translation is CASSRDYNEKLFF. This rearrangement joins TRBV3-1 to TRBJ1-4; weak D call: TRBD1 (5 bases). CDR3 length: 13 amino acids. V shed 4 bases and J shed 4 bases, with 7 bases lying between them. Germline-derived CDR1 and CDR2 are LGHDT and YNNKEL (reference sequence).

The chain combines TRBV28 with TRBJ1-1, with D unresolved. This CDR3 contains 16 residues. Looked up from germline, CDR1 is MDHEN and CDR2 is SYDVKM. Between the trimmed V and J ends, which lost 2 bases and 1 base, there was a span of 14 bases. The CDR3 nucleotides are TGTGCCAGCAGTTTAGGAGGTCGGCGGGGGAACACTGAAGCTTTCTTT. This codes for CASSLGGRRGNTEAFF.

This clonotype occurred many times. The J gene is TRBJ2-7, the V gene TRBV27; D call uncertain. The CDR3 is 14 amino acids. V gave up 6 bases and J gave up 1 base, with 13 bases separating them. Looked up from germline, CDR1 is MNHEY and CDR2 is SMNVEV (reference sequence). The CDR3 reads CASRGRENSYEQYF. The CDR3 coding sequence is TGTGCCAGCAGAGGACGAGAGAATTCCTACGAGCAGTACTTC.

There are many counts of this clonotype. The chain couples TRBV5-6 to TRBJ1-5; D perhaps matches TRBD1 (5 bases). The V and J ends lost 0 bases and 5 bases respectively, with 12 bases between them. The CDR3 consists of 15 residues. Germline V gives CDR1 SGHDT, CDR2 YYEEEE. CDR3 DNA sequence: TGTGCCAGCAGCTTGGCCGAGGGGATCCATCAGCCCCAGCATTTT. It yields the protein CASSLAEGIHQPQHF.

Ten or more counts support this clonotype. The J gene is TRBJ1-5, the V gene TRBV4-2, with D uncertain. The length of the CDR3 is 14 residues. Trimming took off 0 bases at V and 11 bases at J, with 14 bases between the two ends. From germline, CDR1 is LGHNA and CDR2 YNFKEQ. The CDR3 reads CASSQDLVPEAQHF. CDR3 nucleotides: TGTGCCAGCAGCCAAGATTTGGTTCCTGAGGCCCAGCATTTT.

CDR3 sequence reads: CSVGEGGSGTEAFF. The CDR3 DNA reads as TGCAGCGTTGGAGAGGGGGGCTCAGGCACTGAAGCTTTCTTT. The J gene is TRBJ1-1, the V gene TRBV29-1; maybe TRBD1 (6 bases). Germline CDR1 reads SQVTM; CDR2 reads ANQGSEA. V was cut by 4 bases and J by 4 bases, with 16 bases left in between. This CDR3 spans 14 amino acids.

The chain combines TRBV5-4 with TRBJ2-1; D is undetermined. Germline lookup yields CDR1 SGHNT and CDR2 YYREEE (reference sequence). This CDR3 region has 13 residues. Trimming pared 3 bases from V and 3 bases from J, leaving 7 bases between. The CDR3, as DNA: TGTGCCAGCAGCTCGTTACGCTACAATGAGCAGTTCTTC. The encoded protein is CASSSLRYNEQFF.

This clonotype was picked up many times. The chain carries TRBV19 and TRBJ2-6; the D gene is possibly TRBD1 (5 bases). The CDR3 has 15 residues. Germline values: CDR1 LNHDA, CDR2 SQIVND (reference sequence). V lost 5 bases, J lost 2 bases, and 10 bases lay in between. CDR3 protein: CASSVHRTGANVLTF. CDR3 coding DNA: TGTGCCAGTAGTGTACACAGGACTGGGGCCAACGTCCTGACTTTC.

Only a few counts were recorded for this clonotype. V usage is TRBV20-1 and J usage is TRBJ2-7, with TRBD2 matching over 13 bases. The V gene end was trimmed by 6 bases and the J gene end by 1 base; junction bases not matched to a gene: 9. Germline loops: CDR1 DFQATT, CDR2 SNEGSKA (reference sequence). The CDR3 sequence is 16 residues long. The CDR3 DNA reads as TGCAGTGCAAGGACTAGCGGGGGCCTTAATTCCTACGAGCAGTACTTC. This translates into CSARTSGGLNSYEQYF.